This T cell receptor beta chain was recorded in a study of shared clonotypes between healthy human individuals. Some clones are missing from TCRdb's copy, which holds only in-frame ones; the method was immunoSEQ multiplex PCR. The table lists under 850,000 clones, 80% to 95% of them singletons, with around 24% in the top ten. The CDR3 is 14 residues long. CDR1 is MNHNY, CDR2 SVGAGI, per germline (reference sequence). After removal of 2 bases from V and 6 bases from J, the junction contained 4 bases not matched to a gene. As defined, naive CD8 cells were CD45RO-negative and positively selected for CCR7, with terminally differentiated effector memory CD45RA+ cells excluded.

This sequence joins TRBV6-6 and TRBJ2-1; TRBD2 matches at 7 bases. Sequencing was carried out using naive CD8+ T cells sorted from blood. The sequence derives from a man aged 25-45 years in good health. The CDR3 spells CASSYGAGSNEQFF. The CDR3 nucleotides are TGTGCCAGCAGTTACGGAGCGGGGAGCAATGAGCAGTTCTTC.